This T cell receptor (beta chain) was retrieved from a study of early T cells in non-severe SARS-CoV-2 infection (dated by TCRdb to the early 2020s). Study-level background: Because TCR sequencing relied on bulk RNA taken from unsorted whole blood, pairing of alpha and beta chains was not possible. The full study reports these points: Matching against VDJdb was skewed toward anti-spike CD8 responses, likely underestimated virus-specific expansions, and missed private and CD4 specificities.

Between the V and J ends, shortened by 2 bases and 3 bases respectively, the junction contains 17 bases. From a lookup of the germline V gene, CDR1 and CDR2 are MNHEY and SVGEGT. The CDR3 covers 16 residues, taking in both the cysteine and the phenylalanine. The kept DNA is CDR3 alone, 48 bases in frame from the first base. This clonotype was seen ten or more times. Its antigen is still unknown. It has no much larger one-base neighbor in the sample; base qualities were not kept. A case-control design nested within a healthcare worker cohort in London, UK, was used, with weekly nasopharyngeal swab PCR tests and blood sampling performed. Healthcare workers were recruited between 23 and 31 March 2020, during the week of the UK lockdown, and were followed weekly for up to about 16 weeks. Preparation of the library involved 5' RACE. Instrument used: NextSeq 500. In the TCR library protocol, unique molecular identifiers were attached to individual cDNA molecules to correct for PCR bias and sequencing error. Both TCR alpha and beta chains were sequenced, and tight co-correlation was observed between alpha and beta sequence abundances in each sample. Regarding the original processing steps: V gene, J gene and CDR3 annotation of TCR sequences was performed with Decombinator V4. Expanded TCRs were defined as changing significantly between any two time points under a Poisson model with p below 0.0001. Abundances of TCRs were expressed as counts per million after normalisation to the total number of TCRs sequenced in each sample. MAIT TCRs were defined by TRAV1-2 paired with TRAJ12, TRAJ20 or TRAJ33, and iNKT TCRs by TRAV10 paired with TRAJ18. A search of VDJdb, accessed on 1 November 2021, was run for TCRs annotated to CMV, EBV and SARS-CoV-2, with TCRs annotated for multiple antigens excluded. TCRdb reworked the public reads: Q25 trimming with fastp, MiXCR clone assembly, productive beta chains retained. Records with the same CDR3 protein are collapsed into one entry carrying the most frequent genes and DNA. TCRdb's processing, not the study's, gives the V and J calls here. This sample gives approximately 48,000 distinct CDR3 sequences in total; less than 7.5% of them show up just once. The top ten hold roughly 2.8% of the sample.

The receptor was derived from an adult who was a healthcare worker with PCR-confirmed SARS-CoV-2 infection or an uninfected control (not recorded which). The chain was built from TRBV6-2 or TRBV6-3 and TRBJ2-7; TRBD2 is perhaps the D gene, given 6 matching bases. Sequencing was performed on whole blood, taken at baseline. The DNA sequence reads TGTGCCAGCAGTTACGAAGGTAGCGGAATGTACTACGAGCAGTACTTC. Its protein is CASSYEGSGMYYEQYF.